A selection of T cell receptor beta chains follows, all from one sample in a study of identical twins. TCRdb fed the 5' RACE reads into MiXCR, producing one record per CDR3 protein. The sample has 690,000 or so distinct CDR3 sequences, less than 10% seen once; the top ten hold around 0.98%. These data were also reused for a study on yellow fever vaccine responses in identical twins.

Sequencing was done on a sample of PBMCs. The receptors derive from a woman in her late teens or twenties in good health. The CDR3 runs from the conserved cysteine through the conserved F or W. The order of the fields is clone size, J gene, D gene, V gene, CDR3 DNA, CDR3 protein. A D gene is named only where the DNA matches it firmly. A row's size may be missing; if present it is once, few, many or a size class.

clone_size: NA
j_call: TRBJ2-5
d_call: TRBD2
v_call: TRBV11-2
cdr3_nt: TGTGCCAGCAGCTTAGGTCTAGCGGGAGTCAATTGGGAGACCCAGTACTTC
cdr3_aa: CASSLGLAGVNWETQYF

clone_size: NA
j_call: TRBJ2-3
d_call: NA
v_call: TRBV20-1
cdr3_nt: TGCAGTGCTTATGAAGGAAGAAACACAGATACGCAGTATTTT
cdr3_aa: CSAYEGRNTDTQYF

clone_size: NA
j_call: TRBJ2-2
d_call: NA
v_call: TRBV20-1
cdr3_nt: TGCAGTGCCCCGGGGGAACTGACCACCGGGGAGCTGTTTTTT
cdr3_aa: CSAPGELTTGELFF

clone_size: NA
j_call: TRBJ2-3
d_call: NA
v_call: TRBV6-2/TRBV6-3
cdr3_nt: TGTGCCAGCAGTCCCCCGAGGTCCCCAGATACGCAGTATTTT
cdr3_aa: CASSPPRSPDTQYF

clone_size: few
j_call: TRBJ1-6
d_call: NA
v_call: TRBV12-3/TRBV12-4
cdr3_nt: TGTGCCAGCAGTTACAGTAATTCACCCCTCCACTTT
cdr3_aa: CASSYSNSPLHF

clone_size: many
j_call: TRBJ2-3
d_call: NA
v_call: TRBV15
cdr3_nt: TGTGCCACCAGCAGAGGACGGGACGGATCAGATACGCAGTATTTT
cdr3_aa: CATSRGRDGSDTQYF

clone_size: NA
j_call: TRBJ1-5
d_call: TRBD1
v_call: TRBV20-1
cdr3_nt: TGCAGTGCTAAAAGAACAGGGGATTGGGATCAGCCCCAGCATTTT
cdr3_aa: CSAKRTGDWDQPQHF

clone_size: many
j_call: TRBJ2-1
d_call: NA
v_call: TRBV4-3
cdr3_nt: TGCGCCAGCAGCCAAGGGCGAGGTTTGTACAATGAGCAGTTCTTC
cdr3_aa: CASSQGRGLYNEQFF

clone_size: NA
j_call: TRBJ2-7
d_call: NA
v_call: TRBV24-1
cdr3_nt: TGTGCCACCAGTGATTCGACAGCTGCCTCCTACGAGCAGTACTTC
cdr3_aa: CATSDSTAASYEQYF

clone_size: NA
j_call: TRBJ2-7
d_call: TRBD1
v_call: TRBV12-3/TRBV12-4
cdr3_nt: TGTGCCAGCACCCGGACAGGGGGCGCGTTTAACGAGCAGTACTTC
cdr3_aa: CASTRTGGAFNEQYF

clone_size: many
j_call: TRBJ1-5
d_call: NA
v_call: TRBV12-3/TRBV12-4
cdr3_nt: TGTGCCAGCAGTTTCAAGTTGATCAATCAGCCCCAGCATTTT
cdr3_aa: CASSFKLINQPQHF

clone_size: few
j_call: TRBJ1-2
d_call: NA
v_call: TRBV27
cdr3_nt: TGTGCCAGCAGTTTCACCCCGGGGGGGGATTATGGCTACACCTTC
cdr3_aa: CASSFTPGGDYGYTF

clone_size: many
j_call: TRBJ2-3
d_call: TRBD2
v_call: TRBV5-1
cdr3_nt: TGCGCCAGCAGCCCCGGACTAGCAGATACGCAGTATTTT
cdr3_aa: CASSPGLADTQYF

clone_size: few
j_call: TRBJ1-2
d_call: TRBD1
v_call: TRBV30
cdr3_nt: TGTGCCTGGAACCGGATGGACAGGGCGGATTCTGGCTACACCTTC
cdr3_aa: CAWNRMDRADSGYTF

clone_size: few
j_call: TRBJ2-3
d_call: NA
v_call: TRBV20-1
cdr3_nt: TGCAGTGCCCCTCCCCGGGCGGGAAACACAGATACGCAGTATTTT
cdr3_aa: CSAPPRAGNTDTQYF

clone_size: few
j_call: TRBJ1-2
d_call: NA
v_call: TRBV5-6
cdr3_nt: TGTGCCAGCAGCTTGGCCTCTTTCACCGGAGACTATGGCTACACCTTC
cdr3_aa: CASSLASFTGDYGYTF

clone_size: NA
j_call: TRBJ2-3
d_call: TRBD2
v_call: TRBV6-2/TRBV6-3
cdr3_nt: TGTGCCAGCAGTCATAGACTAGCGGGAATGGCAGATACGCAGTATTTT
cdr3_aa: CASSHRLAGMADTQYF

clone_size: NA
j_call: TRBJ2-7
d_call: NA
v_call: TRBV3-1
cdr3_nt: TGTGCCAGCAGCCAATATCAGGGTATCTACGAGCAGTACTTC
cdr3_aa: CASSQYQGIYEQYF

clone_size: NA
j_call: TRBJ2-7
d_call: NA
v_call: TRBV19
cdr3_nt: TGTGCCAGTAGTACCGCGGGACGCAAAACGGACGAGCAGTACTTC
cdr3_aa: CASSTAGRKTDEQYF

clone_size: few
j_call: TRBJ2-3
d_call: NA
v_call: TRBV4-3
cdr3_nt: TGCGCCAGCAGCCAAGATAGGGCTAAGGGAAACATGGATACGCAGTATTTT
cdr3_aa: CASSQDRAKGNMDTQYF

clone_size: NA
j_call: TRBJ2-7
d_call: NA
v_call: TRBV3-1
cdr3_nt: TGTGCCAGCAGCCAAGAGGGACCCGGCTACGAGCAGTACTTC
cdr3_aa: CASSQEGPGYEQYF

clone_size: many
j_call: TRBJ2-2
d_call: NA
v_call: TRBV27
cdr3_nt: TGTGCCAGCAGCGCAGGGGTCCTGAGCACCGGGGAGCTGTTTTTT
cdr3_aa: CASSAGVLSTGELFF

clone_size: few
j_call: TRBJ2-7
d_call: NA
v_call: TRBV6-2/TRBV6-3
cdr3_nt: TGTGCCAGCGGGAGACTTGAGCAGTACTTC
cdr3_aa: CASGRLEQYF

clone_size: many
j_call: TRBJ2-3
d_call: TRBD2
v_call: TRBV29-1
cdr3_nt: TGCAGCGTTCCCACCCCTAGCGGGAGGTCAGATACGCAGTATTTT
cdr3_aa: CSVPTPSGRSDTQYF

clone_size: few
j_call: TRBJ2-7
d_call: NA
v_call: TRBV28
cdr3_nt: TGTGCCAGCAGTTTATCTCCCCTCCATAGCCAGGGCGTTTACGAGCAGTACTTC
cdr3_aa: CASSLSPLHSQGVYEQYF

clone_size: many
j_call: TRBJ1-5
d_call: NA
v_call: TRBV6-2/TRBV6-3
cdr3_nt: TGTGCCAGCAGTTACCGAAGGGATAGCAATCAGCCCCAGCATTTT
cdr3_aa: CASSYRRDSNQPQHF

clone_size: many
j_call: TRBJ1-2
d_call: NA
v_call: TRBV28
cdr3_nt: TGTGCCAGCAGTTGGTCGGGATATGGCTACACCTTC
cdr3_aa: CASSWSGYGYTF

clone_size: few
j_call: TRBJ2-3
d_call: TRBD2
v_call: TRBV7-8
cdr3_nt: TGTGCCAGCAGCTTAGCGGACCCGTGGGGCAGCGGGGGGATTGATACGCAGTATTTT
cdr3_aa: CASSLADPWGSGGIDTQYF

clone_size: NA
j_call: TRBJ2-2
d_call: TRBD2
v_call: TRBV20-1
cdr3_nt: TGCAGTGCTAGTCGGACTAGCGGGAGGGCCAACGGGGAGCTGTTTTTT
cdr3_aa: CSASRTSGRANGELFF

clone_size: few
j_call: TRBJ2-7
d_call: NA
v_call: TRBV28
cdr3_nt: TGTGCCAGCAGTTTTCGAGGCGTAGTTAGCTACGAGCAGTACTTC
cdr3_aa: CASSFRGVVSYEQYF

clone_size: NA
j_call: TRBJ2-2
d_call: TRBD2
v_call: TRBV7-9
cdr3_nt: TGTGCCAGCAGCTTACTTCTAGCGGTGAACACCGGGGAGCTGTTTTTT
cdr3_aa: CASSLLLAVNTGELFF

clone_size: NA
j_call: TRBJ2-4
d_call: NA
v_call: TRBV6-5
cdr3_nt: TGTGCCAGCAAGAGTACGTCGGACATTCAGTACTTC
cdr3_aa: CASKSTSDIQYF